What follows describes a single T cell receptor (beta chain). Its specificity is unknown. The source of the sample is a study of Ad26.COV2.S vaccination and SARS-CoV-2 variants. Study overall: Donor had been placed in the Ad26.COV2.S arm of the COV1001 trial. The authors gave Ad26.COV2.S intramuscularly, either once or twice 56 days apart. Study-level results: People who got the vaccine had more spike-specific TCR breadth than people who got placebo. Recipients of vaccine and of placebo showed similar breadth of their non-spike TCR repertoires.

Clones were sequenced by immunoSEQ multiplex PCR, and TCRdb holds only the in-frame ones, with some missing. This sample has about 320,000 clones, with 86% found just once. Treatment specified: around 19 received Ad26.COV2.S at low or high dose, single or two shots; about 5 received placebo; per-sample allocation not given. Collection of the samples took place on day 63 after the first injection of vaccine or placebo. The sample in question was peripheral blood, obtained in a trial of Ad26.COV2.S vaccine versus placebo. The sequence was obtained from a person between 18 and 65 years old who received the Ad26.COV2.S COVID-19 vaccine or a placebo.

The CDR3 DNA follows: TGCGCCAGCAGCCAAGACCGGGACAGGGTAACCGGGGAGCTGTTTTTT. Protein sequence: CASSQDRDRVTGELFF. The genes are TRBV4-3 and TRBJ2-2; 9 positions agree with TRBD1. There are 16 residues in the CDR3. The J segment lost 5 bases and the V segment lost 0 bases, leaving 4 bases of the junction unmatched. CDR1 and CDR2 (germline): LGHNA, YSLEER.